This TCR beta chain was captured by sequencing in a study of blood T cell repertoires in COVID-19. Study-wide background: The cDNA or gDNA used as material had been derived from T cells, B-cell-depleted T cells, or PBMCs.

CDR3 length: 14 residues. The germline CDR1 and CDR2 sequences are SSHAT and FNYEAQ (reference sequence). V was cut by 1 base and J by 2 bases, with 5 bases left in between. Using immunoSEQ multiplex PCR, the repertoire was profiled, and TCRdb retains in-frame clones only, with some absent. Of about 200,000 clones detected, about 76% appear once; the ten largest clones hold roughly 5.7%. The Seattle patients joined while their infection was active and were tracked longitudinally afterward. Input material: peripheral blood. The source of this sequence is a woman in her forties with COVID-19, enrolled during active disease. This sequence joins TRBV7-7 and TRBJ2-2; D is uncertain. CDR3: CASSLVGNTGELFF. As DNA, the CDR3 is TGTGCCAGCAGCTTAGTTGGCAACACCGGGGAGCTGTTTTTT.